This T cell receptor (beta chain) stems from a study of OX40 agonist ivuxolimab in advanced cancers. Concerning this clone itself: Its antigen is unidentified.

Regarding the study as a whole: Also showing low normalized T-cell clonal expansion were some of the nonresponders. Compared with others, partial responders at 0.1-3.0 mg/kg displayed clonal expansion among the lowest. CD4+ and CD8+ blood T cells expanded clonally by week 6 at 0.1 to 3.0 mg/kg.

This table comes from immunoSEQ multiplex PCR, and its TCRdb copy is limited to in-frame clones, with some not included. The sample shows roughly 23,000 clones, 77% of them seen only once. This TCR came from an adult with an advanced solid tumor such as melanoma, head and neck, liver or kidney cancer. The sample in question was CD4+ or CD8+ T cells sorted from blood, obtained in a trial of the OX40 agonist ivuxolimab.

In nucleotides, the CDR3 is TGTGCCAGCATGTCGGGGGCGGTGGACAATGAGCAGTTCTTC. Protein: CASMSGAVDNEQFF. The chain uses TRBV9 and TRBJ2-1; TRBD1 or TRBD2 may be the D gene (6 bases each). The CDR3 extends over 14 amino acids. Germline-derived CDR1 and CDR2 are SGDLS and YYNGEE. Trimming shortened V by 6 bases and J by 5 bases, and 15 bases separated the two germline ends.